This T cell receptor beta chain was observed in a study of Ad26.COV2.S vaccination and SARS-CoV-2 variants. Assay: immunoSEQ multiplex PCR; the TCRdb copy retains only in-frame clones and omits some. Of around 500,000 clones listed, approximately 90% are singletons. V gave up 6 bases and J gave up 7 bases; unmatched junction bases: 6. CDR3 size: 13 residues. The treatment was: about 20 received Ad26.COV2.S at low or high dose, single or two shots; five or six received placebo; per-sample allocation not given. At day 63 after the first vaccine or placebo injection, samples were drawn. V usage is TRBV12-3 or TRBV12-4 and J usage is TRBJ1-1, with 9 bases matching TRBD1. This clonotype originated in a person between 18 and 65 years old who received the Ad26.COV2.S COVID-19 vaccine or a placebo. The sequences come from peripheral blood, collected in a trial of Ad26.COV2.S vaccine versus placebo. In DNA form, the CDR3 reads TGTGCCAGCAGATACCGGGACAGGGATGAAGCTTTCTTT. This gives the protein CASRYRDRDEAFF.